A selection of T cell receptor beta chains follows, all from one sample in a study of T cell responses to AZD1222 COVID-19 vaccine. Sequenced by immunoSEQ multiplex PCR; TCRdb stores in-frame clones only, minus some. The sample consists of about 110,000 clones, around 93% of them appearing once. The input for sequencing was peripheral blood, taken 28 days after the second AZD1222 dose. Source of these receptors: an adult who received the AZD1222 COVID-19 vaccine. CDR3s include the opening cysteine and the closing phenylalanine or tryptophan. D genes are given only for firm matches. Clone sizes are given selectively: once, few, many, or a class where the clone is expanded.

CDR3 protein	CDR3 DNA	J gene	V gene	clone size	D gene
CASSLGRYNEQFF	TGCGCCAGCAGCCTAGGACGATACAATGAGCAGTTCTTC	TRBJ2-1	TRBV4-1	.	.
CASSSGENGNTIYF	TGTGCCAGCAGCTCAGGGGAGAATGGAAACACCATATATTTT	TRBJ1-3	TRBV3-1/TRBV3-2	.	.
CASSLVGSHEQYF	TGTGCCAGCAGCTTGGTAGGGTCCCACGAGCAGTACTTC	TRBJ2-7	TRBV5-4	.	.
CASSQGASGGSREQFF	TGTGCCAGCAGCCAAGGTGCTAGCGGGGGATCCAGGGAGCAGTTCTTC	TRBJ2-1	TRBV3-1/TRBV3-2	.	TRBD2
CASSLLGAFNQPQHF	TGTGCCAGCAGTTTGCTGGGGGCGTTCAATCAGCCCCAGCATTTT	TRBJ1-5	TRBV27	.	.
CASSRQGANGYTF	TGTGCCAGCAGTCGACAGGGGGCAAATGGCTACACCTTC	TRBJ1-2	TRBV6-5	.	TRBD1
CASSEAADTQYF	TGTGCCAGCAGTGAGGCAGCCGATACGCAGTATTTT	TRBJ2-3	TRBV2	.	.
CSASLRDYEQFF	TGCAGTGCTAGTCTACGGGACTATGAGCAGTTCTTC	TRBJ2-1	TRBV20-1	.	.
CASGDAPFSGNTIYF	TGTGCCAGCGGGGACGCACCTTTCTCTGGAAACACCATATATTTT	TRBJ1-3	TRBV19	few	.
CASSYLTGRSSGNTIYF	TGTGCCAGCAGTTACTTAACAGGACGGAGCTCTGGAAACACCATATATTTT	TRBJ1-3	TRBV6-2/TRBV6-3	.	.
CASRPAGINNEQFF	TGTGCCAGCAGACCCGCCGGGATCAACAATGAGCAGTTCTTC	TRBJ2-1	TRBV28	.	.
CAISVGTTNEQFF	TGTGCCATCAGTGTTGGGACTACCAATGAGCAGTTCTTC	TRBJ2-1	TRBV10-3	.	TRBD2
CAWIGVIATEAFF	TGTGCCTGGATTGGGGTGATTGCGACTGAAGCTTTCTTT	TRBJ1-1	TRBV30	.	.
CASSQEFGQNRRTNYGYTF	TGCGCCAGCAGCCAAGAATTCGGACAAAACCGTCGAACTAACTATGGCTACACCTTC	TRBJ1-2	TRBV4-3	.	.
CASSGRTGWNEQFF	TGCGCCAGCAGCGGCAGGACAGGTTGGAATGAGCAGTTCTTC	TRBJ2-1	TRBV5-1	.	TRBD1
CATSRATGGRGSNEQFF	TGTGCCACCAGCAGAGCTACCGGGGGGAGAGGGTCCAATGAGCAGTTCTTC	TRBJ2-1	TRBV15	.	TRBD2
CASSLRQGAQSGTGELFF	TGTGCCAGCAGCCTCCGGCAGGGCGCGCAAAGTGGGACCGGGGAGCTGTTTTTT	TRBJ2-2	TRBV5-5	.	.
CASSPAGTVSTDTQYF	TGTGCCAGCAGCCCGGCCGGGACGGTGAGCACAGATACGCAGTATTTT	TRBJ2-3	TRBV7-9	.	.
CASSQRAHSGNYEQYF	TGTGCCAGCAGTCAGAGGGCTCATAGCGGGAACTACGAGCAGTACTTC	TRBJ2-7	TRBV27	.	TRBD2
CASSYLADSDYEQYF	TGTGCCAGCAGTTACCTGGCGGACAGCGACTACGAGCAGTACTTC	TRBJ2-7	TRBV6-2/TRBV6-3	.	.
CASSLTGGQETQYF	TGCGCCAGCAGCTTGACGGGGGGGCAAGAGACCCAGTACTTC	TRBJ2-5	TRBV5-1	.	TRBD2
CASSVAGALGYTF	TGTGCCAGCAGCGTAGCGGGGGCTTTAGGCTACACCTTC	TRBJ1-2	TRBV9	few	.
CASSLAWDYEQYF	TGTGCCAGCAGCTTGGCCTGGGACTACGAGCAGTACTTC	TRBJ2-7	TRBV5-5	.	.
CASSTGFGYTF	TGTGCCAGCAGTACAGGTTTTGGCTACACCTTC	TRBJ1-2	TRBV28	.	.
CASSVRDDRFTDTQYF	TGTGCCAGCTCAGTACGGGACGACAGATTCACAGATACGCAGTATTTT	TRBJ2-3	TRBV18	.	.
CASSLVGGEAFF	TGCGCCAGCAGCTTGGTCGGAGGTGAAGCTTTCTTT	TRBJ1-1	TRBV5-1	many	.
CASSQDRTHQPQHF	TGTGCCAGCAGCCAGGACAGAACCCATCAGCCCCAGCATTTT	TRBJ1-5	TRBV11-2	.	.
CASSLRLGTGEAFF	TGCGCCAGCAGCTTGCGGTTAGGGACAGGTGAAGCTTTCTTT	TRBJ1-1	TRBV5-1	.	TRBD1
CASSSRWATQYF	TGTGCCAGCAGCTCTAGGTGGGCTACGCAGTATTTT	TRBJ2-3	TRBV28	.	.
CASSHGTSGLSYNEQFF	TGCGCCAGCAGCCATGGGACTAGCGGCCTCTCCTACAATGAGCAGTTCTTC	TRBJ2-1	TRBV4-3	once	TRBD2
CASSLQGEGSPLHF	TGTGCCAGCAGCCTACAGGGGGAGGGTTCACCCCTCCACTTT	TRBJ1-6	TRBV4-2	.	TRBD1